The clone carrying this TCR beta chain was seen ten or more times. The antigen is unknown. The source of the sample is a study of breast tumors, draining lymph nodes, adjacent tissues. Findings of the study overall: Luminal-like breast cancer showed significantly greater tumor-nontumor repertoire similarity than basal-like breast cancer did. Tumor repertoires ranked between lymph nodes and nontumor tissue in diversity, with V and J gene preferences. The lymph node origin of tumor T cells was framed as consistent with a hypothesis, not demonstrated.

The lymph nodes were axillary draining lymph nodes from breast cancer patients. TCRdb re-called the multiplex PCR reads with MiXCR, one entry per CDR3 protein. The table lists over 250,000 distinct CDR3 sequences, 30% of them singletons. Germline V CDR1 and CDR2: MNHNY, SVGAGI (reference sequence). With 5 bases clipped from V and 4 bases from J, the junction kept 7 bases outside the gene matches. This CDR3 is built from 15 residues. The clonotype comes from a female donor with breast cancer. Some clones in this sample may be carry-over from other donors' samples. The chain employs TRBV6-6 and TRBJ2-3, with TRBD2 matching over 9 bases. Sequences were obtained from axillary lymph node tissue. CDR3 nucleotides: TGTGCCAGCAGTCCCGTACTAGCGGGCTCAGATACGCAGTATTTT. Encoded protein: CASSPVLAGSDTQYF.